Each of the 2 T cell receptor beta chains below was sequenced from the same sample in a study of control samples from healthy donors and cancer patients. Sequenced by immunoSEQ multiplex PCR; TCRdb stores in-frame clones only, minus some. The sample comprises some 130,000 clones, about 90% of which are singletons, and 2% to 2.5% rests with the top ten. The specimen was blood. These receptors all come from a woman aged 50 to 65 in good health.

This clone was counted a single time. The J gene is TRBJ1-2, the V gene TRBV7-2, with unresolved D. This CDR3 has 15 residues. Trimming removed 5 bases from V and 3 bases from J, with 16 bases in between. The germline gives CDR1 SGHTA, CDR2 FQGNSA. The CDR3 loop is CASSPRWVADYGYTF. CDR3 DNA sequence: TGTGCCAGCAGCCCGCGTTGGGTCGCAGACTATGGCTACACCTTC.

J is TRBJ2-7 and V is TRBV2, with no clear D. The V end lost 5 bases, the J end lost 2 bases, and 10 bases lay between the germline ends. CDR3 length equals 13 residues. The germline V gene encodes CDR1 SNHLY and CDR2 FYNNEI. The CDR3, as DNA: TGTGCCAGCAGTTTCGCAGCAACCTACGAGCAGTACTTC. This translates into CASSFAATYEQYF.